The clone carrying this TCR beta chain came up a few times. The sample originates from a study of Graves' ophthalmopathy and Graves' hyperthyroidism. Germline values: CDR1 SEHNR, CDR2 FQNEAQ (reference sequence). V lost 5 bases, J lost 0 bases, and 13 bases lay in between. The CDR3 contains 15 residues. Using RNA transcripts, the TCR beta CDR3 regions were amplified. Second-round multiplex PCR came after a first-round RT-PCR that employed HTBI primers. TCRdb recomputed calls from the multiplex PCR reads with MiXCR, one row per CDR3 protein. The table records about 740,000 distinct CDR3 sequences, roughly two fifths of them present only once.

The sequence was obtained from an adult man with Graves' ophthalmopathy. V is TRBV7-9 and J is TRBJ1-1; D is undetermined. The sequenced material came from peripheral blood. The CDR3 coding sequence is TGTGCCAGCAGCCCACCGAGGATAATGAACACTGAAGCTTTCTTT. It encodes CASSPPRIMNTEAFF.